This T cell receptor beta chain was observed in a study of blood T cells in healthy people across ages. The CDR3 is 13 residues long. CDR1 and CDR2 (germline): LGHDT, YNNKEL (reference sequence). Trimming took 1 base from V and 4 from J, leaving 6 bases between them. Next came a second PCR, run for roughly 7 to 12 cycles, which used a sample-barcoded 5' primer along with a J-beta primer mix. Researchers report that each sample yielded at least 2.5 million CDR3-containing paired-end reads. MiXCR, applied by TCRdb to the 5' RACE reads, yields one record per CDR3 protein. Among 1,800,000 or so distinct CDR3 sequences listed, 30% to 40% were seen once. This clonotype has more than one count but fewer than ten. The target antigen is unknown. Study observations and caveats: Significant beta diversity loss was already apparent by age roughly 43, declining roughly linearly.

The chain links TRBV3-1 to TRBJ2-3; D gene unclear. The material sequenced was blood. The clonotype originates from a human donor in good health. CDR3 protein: CASSQVLADTQYF. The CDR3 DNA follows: TGTGCCAGCAGCCAAGTTTTGGCAGATACGCAGTATTTT.